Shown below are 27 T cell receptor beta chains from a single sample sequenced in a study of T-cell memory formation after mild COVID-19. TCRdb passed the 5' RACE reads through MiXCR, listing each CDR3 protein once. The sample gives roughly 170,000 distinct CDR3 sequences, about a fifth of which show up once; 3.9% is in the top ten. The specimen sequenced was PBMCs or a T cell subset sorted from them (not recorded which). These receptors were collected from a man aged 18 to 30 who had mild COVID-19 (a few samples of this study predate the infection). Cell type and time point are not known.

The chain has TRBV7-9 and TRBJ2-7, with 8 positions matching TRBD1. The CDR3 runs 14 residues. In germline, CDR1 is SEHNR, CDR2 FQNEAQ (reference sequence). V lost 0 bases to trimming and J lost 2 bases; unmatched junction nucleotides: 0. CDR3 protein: CASSLAGQAYEQYV. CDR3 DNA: TGTGCCAGCAGCTTAGCGGGACAGGCCTACGAGCAGTACGTC.

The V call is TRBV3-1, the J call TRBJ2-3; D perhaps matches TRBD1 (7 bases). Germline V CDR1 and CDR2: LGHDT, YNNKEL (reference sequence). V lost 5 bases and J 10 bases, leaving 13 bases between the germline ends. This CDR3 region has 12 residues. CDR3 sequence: CASSNTGEAQYF. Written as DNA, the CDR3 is TGTGCCAGCAGCAACACAGGGGAGGCGCAGTATTTT.

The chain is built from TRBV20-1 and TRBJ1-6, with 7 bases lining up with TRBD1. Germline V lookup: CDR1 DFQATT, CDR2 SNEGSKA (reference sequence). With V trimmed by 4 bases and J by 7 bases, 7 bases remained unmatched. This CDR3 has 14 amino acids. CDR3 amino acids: CSATSTGPNSPLHF. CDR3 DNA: TGCAGTGCTACTTCGACAGGGCCAAATTCACCCCTCCACTTT.

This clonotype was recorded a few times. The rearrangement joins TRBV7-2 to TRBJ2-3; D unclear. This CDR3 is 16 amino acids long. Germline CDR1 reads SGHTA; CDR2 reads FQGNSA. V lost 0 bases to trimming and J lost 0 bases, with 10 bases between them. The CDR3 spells CASSLADQSSTDTQYF. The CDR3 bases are TGTGCCAGCAGCTTAGCCGACCAGTCTAGCACAGATACGCAGTATTTT. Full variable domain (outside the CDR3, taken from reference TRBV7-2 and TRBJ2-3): GAGVSQSPSNKVTEKGKDVELRCDPISGHTALYWYRQSLGQGLEFLIYFQGNSAPDKSGLPSDRFSAERTGGSVSTLTIQRTQQEDSAVYLCASSLADQSSTDTQYFGPGTRLTVL.

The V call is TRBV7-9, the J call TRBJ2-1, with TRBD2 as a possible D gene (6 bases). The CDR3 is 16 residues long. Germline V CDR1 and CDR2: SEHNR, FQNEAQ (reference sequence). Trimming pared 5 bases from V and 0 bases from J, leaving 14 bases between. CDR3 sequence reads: CASSARDGSSYNEQFF. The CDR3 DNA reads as TGTGCCAGCAGCGCCAGGGACGGGAGCTCCTACAATGAGCAGTTCTTC.

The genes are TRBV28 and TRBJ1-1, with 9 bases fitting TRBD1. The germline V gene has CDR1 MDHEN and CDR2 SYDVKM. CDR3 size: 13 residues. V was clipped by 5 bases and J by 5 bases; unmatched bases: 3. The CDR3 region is CASSVGQGTEAFF. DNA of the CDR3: TGTGCCAGCAGTGTGGGACAGGGTACTGAAGCTTTCTTT.

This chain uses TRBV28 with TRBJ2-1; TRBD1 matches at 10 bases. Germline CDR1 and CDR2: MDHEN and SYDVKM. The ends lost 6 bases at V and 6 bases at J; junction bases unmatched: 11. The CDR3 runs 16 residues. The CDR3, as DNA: TGTGCCAGCAGGACAACGGGACAGGGGTTGGGCAATGAGCAGTTCTTC. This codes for CASRTTGQGLGNEQFF.

This CDR3 reads CASSLRSGSSGYTF. DNA for the CDR3: TGCGCCAGCAGCCTGCGCTCGGGGAGCTCGGGCTACACCTTC. This chain joins TRBV4-3 and TRBJ1-2, with no clear D. V lost 4 bases, J lost 8 bases, and 17 bases lay in between. Germline V gene lookup returns CDR1 LGHNA and CDR2 YSLEER. The CDR3 consists of 14 residues.

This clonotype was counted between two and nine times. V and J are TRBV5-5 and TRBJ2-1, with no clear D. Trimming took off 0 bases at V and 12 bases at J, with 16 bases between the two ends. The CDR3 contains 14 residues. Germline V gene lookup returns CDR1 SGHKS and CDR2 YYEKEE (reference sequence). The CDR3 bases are TGTGCCAGCAGCTTGGCAGATCCCAGGTCGGGGCAGTTCTTC. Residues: CASSLADPRSGQFF.

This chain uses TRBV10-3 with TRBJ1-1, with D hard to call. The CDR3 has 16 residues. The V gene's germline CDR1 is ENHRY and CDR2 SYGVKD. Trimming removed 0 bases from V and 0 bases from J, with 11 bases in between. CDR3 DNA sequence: TGTGCCATCAGTGAGTCTAGACTAGTTATGAACACTGAAGCTTTCTTT. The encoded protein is CAISESRLVMNTEAFF.

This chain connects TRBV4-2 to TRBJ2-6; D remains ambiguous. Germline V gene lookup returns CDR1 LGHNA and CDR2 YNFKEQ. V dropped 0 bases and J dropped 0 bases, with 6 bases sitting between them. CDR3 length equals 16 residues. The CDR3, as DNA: TGTGCCAGCAGCCAAGAATGGGGCTCTGGGGCCAACGTCCTGACTTTC. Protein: CASSQEWGSGANVLTF.

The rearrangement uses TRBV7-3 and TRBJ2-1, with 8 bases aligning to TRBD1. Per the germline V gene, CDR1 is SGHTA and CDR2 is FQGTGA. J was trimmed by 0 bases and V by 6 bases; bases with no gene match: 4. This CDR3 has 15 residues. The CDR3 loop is CASSRQGSSYNEQFF. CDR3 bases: TGTGCCAGCAGTCGACAGGGGAGCTCCTACAATGAGCAGTTCTTC.

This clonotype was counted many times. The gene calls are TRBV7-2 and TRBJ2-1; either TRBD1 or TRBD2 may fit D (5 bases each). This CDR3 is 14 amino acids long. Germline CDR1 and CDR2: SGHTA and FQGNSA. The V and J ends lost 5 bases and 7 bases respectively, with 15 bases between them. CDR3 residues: CASSRGELLNEQFF. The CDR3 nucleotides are TGTGCCAGCAGCCGAGGGGAGCTCTTGAATGAGCAGTTCTTC.

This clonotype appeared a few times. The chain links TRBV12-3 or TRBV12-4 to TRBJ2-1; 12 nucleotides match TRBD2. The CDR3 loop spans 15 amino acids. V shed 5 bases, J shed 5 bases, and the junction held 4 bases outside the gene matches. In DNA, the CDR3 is TGTGCCAGCAGTCTACTAGCGGGGGGCGACAATGAGCAGTTCTTC. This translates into CASSLLAGGDNEQFF.

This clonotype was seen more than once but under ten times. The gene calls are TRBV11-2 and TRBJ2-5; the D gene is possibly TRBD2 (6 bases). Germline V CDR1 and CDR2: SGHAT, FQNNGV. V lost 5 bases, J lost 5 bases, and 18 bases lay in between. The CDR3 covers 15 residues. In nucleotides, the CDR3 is TGTGCCAGCAGCCTCTTCGGGGGATGGGGTGAGACCCAGTACTTC. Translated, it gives CASSLFGGWGETQYF.

The CDR3 nucleotides read TGTGCCAGCAGCGTCGGAGACTATGGCTACACCTTC. Translating gives CASSVGDYGYTF. This chain links TRBV9 with TRBJ1-2; D gene ambiguous. V was shortened by 2 bases and J by 3 bases, with 5 bases between the two germline ends. Germline V lookup: CDR1 SGDLS, CDR2 YYNGEE. This CDR3 has 12 amino acids.

The CDR3: CASSSESPHEQFF. In nucleotides, the CDR3 is TGTGCCAGCAGCTCCGAAAGCCCCCATGAGCAGTTCTTC. The chain links TRBV11-3 to TRBJ2-1; D ambiguous. Trimming removed 4 bases at V and 8 bases at J, with 12 bases between. This CDR3 is 13 amino acids long. Per the germline V gene, CDR1 is SGHNT and CDR2 is YENEEA.

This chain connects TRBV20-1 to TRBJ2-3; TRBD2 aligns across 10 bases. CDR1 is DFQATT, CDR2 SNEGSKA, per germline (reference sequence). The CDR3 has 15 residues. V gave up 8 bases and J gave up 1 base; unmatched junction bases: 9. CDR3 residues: CSSNSGGSRTDTQYF. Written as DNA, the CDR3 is TGCAGTTCCAATAGCGGGGGGTCTCGCACAGATACGCAGTATTTT.

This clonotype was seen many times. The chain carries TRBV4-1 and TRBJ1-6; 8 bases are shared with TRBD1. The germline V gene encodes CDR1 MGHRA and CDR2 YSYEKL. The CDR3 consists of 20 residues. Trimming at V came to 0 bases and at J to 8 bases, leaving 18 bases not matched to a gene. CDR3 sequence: CASSQEPTLGQGSVYSPLHF. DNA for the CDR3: TGCGCCAGCAGCCAAGAACCTACATTAGGACAGGGAAGTGTATATTCACCCCTCCACTTT.

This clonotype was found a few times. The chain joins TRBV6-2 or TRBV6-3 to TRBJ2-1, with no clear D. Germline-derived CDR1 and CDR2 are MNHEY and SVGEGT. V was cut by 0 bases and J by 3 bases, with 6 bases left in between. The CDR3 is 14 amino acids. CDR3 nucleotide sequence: TGTGCCAGCAGTTACTCGAGCAGCTACAATGAGCAGTTCTTC. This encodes CASSYSSSYNEQFF.

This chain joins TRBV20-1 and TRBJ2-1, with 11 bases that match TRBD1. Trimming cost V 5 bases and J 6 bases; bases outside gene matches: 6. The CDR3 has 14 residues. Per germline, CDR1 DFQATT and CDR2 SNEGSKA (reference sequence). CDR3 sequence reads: CSAYPGQGGNEQFF. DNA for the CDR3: TGCAGTGCTTATCCGGGACAGGGGGGCAATGAGCAGTTCTTC.

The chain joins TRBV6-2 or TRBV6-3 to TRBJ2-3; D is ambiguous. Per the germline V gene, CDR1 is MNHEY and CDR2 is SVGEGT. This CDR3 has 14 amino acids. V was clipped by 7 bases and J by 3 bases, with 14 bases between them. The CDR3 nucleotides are TGTGCCAGCATCGCCAGCTCTGGGACAGATACGCAGTATTTT. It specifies CASIASSGTDTQYF.

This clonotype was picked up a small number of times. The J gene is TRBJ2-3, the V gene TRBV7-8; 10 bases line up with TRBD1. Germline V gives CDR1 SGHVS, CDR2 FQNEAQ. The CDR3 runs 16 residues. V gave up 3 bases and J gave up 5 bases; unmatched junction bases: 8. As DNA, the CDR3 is TGTGCCAGCAGCTTCCGGGGACAGGGGCGCGTAGATACGCAGTATTTT. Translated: CASSFRGQGRVDTQYF.

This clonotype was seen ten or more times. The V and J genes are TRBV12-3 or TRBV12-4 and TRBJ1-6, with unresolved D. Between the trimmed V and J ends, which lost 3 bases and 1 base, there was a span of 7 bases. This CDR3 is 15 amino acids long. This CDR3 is CASSLSGSYNSPLHF. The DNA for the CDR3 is TGTGCCAGCAGTTTGTCCGGATCCTATAATTCACCCCTCCACTTT.

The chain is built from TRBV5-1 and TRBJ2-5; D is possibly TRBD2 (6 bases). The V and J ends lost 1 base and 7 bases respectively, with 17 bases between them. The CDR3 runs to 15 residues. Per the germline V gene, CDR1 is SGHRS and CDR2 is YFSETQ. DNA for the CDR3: TGCGCCAGCAGCTTGAACGGGGCCGCGACTAGGACCCAGTACTTC. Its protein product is CASSLNGAATRTQYF.

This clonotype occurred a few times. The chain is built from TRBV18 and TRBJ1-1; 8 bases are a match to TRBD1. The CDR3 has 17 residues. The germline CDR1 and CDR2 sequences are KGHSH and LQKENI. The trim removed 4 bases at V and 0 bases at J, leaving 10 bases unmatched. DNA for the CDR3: TGTGCCAGCTCACTCGGACAGGGCCCTGGTATGAACACTGAAGCTTTCTTT. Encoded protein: CASSLGQGPGMNTEAFF.

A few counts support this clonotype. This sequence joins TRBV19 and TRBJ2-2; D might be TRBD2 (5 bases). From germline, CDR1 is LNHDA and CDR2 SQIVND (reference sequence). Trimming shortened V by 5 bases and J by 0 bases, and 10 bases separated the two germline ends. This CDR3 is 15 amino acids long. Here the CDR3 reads CASSGISANTGELFF. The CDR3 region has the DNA TGTGCCAGTAGTGGGATTAGCGCGAACACCGGGGAGCTGTTTTTT.